Listed here are 8 T cell receptor beta chains from one sample, sequenced in a study of blood T cells in healthy people across ages. A second PCR, run for roughly 7 to 12 cycles, used a sample-barcoded 5' primer plus a J-beta primer mix. Using its own MiXCR run on the 5' RACE reads, TCRdb lists one record per CDR3 protein. The sample shows roughly 1.5 million distinct CDR3 sequences, 42% of them seen only once. Sequencing was performed on blood. All receptors derive from a woman younger than 30 in good health.

This clonotype showed up many times. This chain uses TRBV7-2 with TRBJ1-6; D is undetermined. This CDR3 has 15 amino acids. V lost 0 bases and J lost 4, with 7 bases in between. CDR1 and CDR2 (germline): SGHTA, FQGNSA. The CDR3 DNA follows: TGTGCCAGCAGCTTAGCGCTGGTATATAATTCACCCCTCCACTTT. It specifies CASSLALVYNSPLHF.

Here the CDR3 reads CASGPRRGNTEAFF. CDR3 bases: TGTGCCAGCGGACCTCGCAGGGGGAACACTGAAGCTTTCTTT. This chain joins TRBV25-1 and TRBJ1-1, with D tentatively TRBD1 (6 bases). The length of the CDR3 is 14 residues. The germline gives CDR1 MGHDK, CDR2 SYGVNS. The V end was cut by 8 bases, the J end by 1 base, with 14 bases between.

The chain recombines TRBV12-3 or TRBV12-4 with TRBJ1-5, with a weak D call TRBD1 (5 bases). V lost 6 bases to trimming and J lost 3 bases, with 12 bases between them. The CDR3 covers 14 residues. CDR3 protein: CASSPGGFNQPQHF. The CDR3, as DNA: TGTGCCAGCAGCCCTGGGGGGTTCAATCAGCCCCAGCATTTT.

The chain is built from TRBV18 and TRBJ2-1; no clear D gene. Per germline, CDR1 KGHSH and CDR2 LQKENI. The length of the CDR3 is 13 residues. Trimming pared 4 bases from V and 7 bases from J, leaving 11 bases between. The CDR3, as DNA: TGTGCCAGCTCACTAGGCATGGAGAATGAGCAGTTCTTC. Translation gives CASSLGMENEQFF.

Note on this clonotype: The germline gene is not matched at one end of the junction; a read error may be the cause. The chain joins TRBV6-6 to TRBJ1-1, with 11 bases matching TRBD1. This CDR3 is built from 15 residues. Per germline, CDR1 MNHNY and CDR2 SVGAGI (reference sequence). This chain's CDR3 is CASSGTGGMNAEAFF. CDR3 in DNA: TGTGCCAGCAGCGGGACAGGGGGTATGAACGCTGAAGCTTTCTTT.

CDR3 sequence reads: CASSPPGTMKADTQYF. CDR3 bases: TGTGCCAGCTCACCACCCGGGACAATGAAGGCAGATACGCAGTATTTT. J is TRBJ2-3 and V is TRBV18; D may be TRBD1 (6 bases). This CDR3 has 16 residues. The V gene lost 0 bases and the J gene lost 4 bases, with 14 bases spanning the gap. CDR1 is KGHSH and CDR2 is LQKENI in the germline V gene.

The chain couples TRBV4-2 to TRBJ2-1; 10 nucleotides match TRBD2. V gave up 4 bases and J gave up 2 bases; unmatched junction bases: 11. The CDR3 totals 18 residues. Germline V gene data show CDR1 as LGHNA and CDR2 as YNFKEQ. CDR3 bases: TGTGCCAGCAGCCTATCTAGCGGGAGAGCCAATCCCTACAATGAGCAGTTCTTC. Translation: CASSLSSGRANPYNEQFF.

The gene calls are TRBV6-5 and TRBJ1-5; D uncertain. Trimming took off 0 bases at V and 2 bases at J, with 8 bases between the two ends. This CDR3 region has 15 residues. CDR1 and CDR2 (germline): MNHEY, SVGAGI. CDR3 loop: CASSYSGPGNQPQHF. CDR3 coding DNA: TGTGCCAGCAGTTACTCAGGGCCGGGCAATCAGCCCCAGCATTTT.